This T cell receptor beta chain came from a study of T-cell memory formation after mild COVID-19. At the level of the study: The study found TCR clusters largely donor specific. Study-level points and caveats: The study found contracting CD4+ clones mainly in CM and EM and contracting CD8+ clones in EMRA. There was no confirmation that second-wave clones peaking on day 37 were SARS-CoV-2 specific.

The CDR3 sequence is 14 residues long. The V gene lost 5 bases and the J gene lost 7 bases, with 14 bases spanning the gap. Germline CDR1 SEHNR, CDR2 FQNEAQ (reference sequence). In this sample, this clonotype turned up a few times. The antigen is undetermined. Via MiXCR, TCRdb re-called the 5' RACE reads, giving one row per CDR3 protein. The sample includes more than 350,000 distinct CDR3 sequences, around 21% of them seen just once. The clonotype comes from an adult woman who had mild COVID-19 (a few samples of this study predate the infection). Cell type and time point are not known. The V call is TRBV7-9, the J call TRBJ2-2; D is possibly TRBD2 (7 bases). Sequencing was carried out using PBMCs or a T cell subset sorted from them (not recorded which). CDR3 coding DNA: TGTGCCAGCAGCCGCGGGAGCAGGGGCGGGGAGCTGTTTTTT. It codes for CASSRGSRGGELFF.